These 11 T cell receptor beta chains share one sample of origin, sequenced in a study of cytomegalovirus exposure and HLA in healthy donors. Sequenced by immunoSEQ multiplex PCR; TCRdb stores in-frame clones only, minus some. The data show some 99,000 clones, with around nine tenths seen just once and less than 2.5% held by the top ten. The sequencing sample was made of PBMCs. The receptors come from a young woman in good health and CMV-seronegative.

The rearrangement joins TRBV27 to TRBJ2-7, with 7 bases that match TRBD1. Per the germline V gene, CDR1 is MNHEY and CDR2 is SMNVEV (reference sequence). The CDR3 covers 15 residues. V lost 3 bases to trimming and J lost 6 bases; unmatched junction nucleotides: 11. CDR3 protein: CASSFQPGQLSEQYF. The CDR3 coding sequence is TGTGCCAGCAGTTTCCAACCGGGACAGCTATCCGAGCAGTACTTC.

The chain is built from TRBV9 and TRBJ2-1, with 10 bases matching TRBD2. This CDR3 spans 16 amino acids. Germline CDR1 and CDR2: SGDLS and YYNGEE. Trimming took 0 bases from V and 7 from J; bases not matched to a gene: 7. In DNA, the CDR3 is TGTGCCAGCAGCGTAGTAGGACTAGCGGTTCTTAATGAGCAGTTCTTC. Protein product: CASSVVGLAVLNEQFF.

V and J are TRBV11-1 and TRBJ2-7, with TRBD2 matching over 7 bases. With V trimmed by 5 bases and J by 4 bases, 8 bases remained unmatched. CDR1 is SGHAT and CDR2 is FQDESV in the germline V gene (reference sequence). The CDR3 runs 14 residues. Here the CDR3 reads CASSPGTISYEQYF. As DNA, the CDR3 is TGTGCCAGCAGCCCCGGGACTATCTCTTACGAGCAGTACTTC.

V gene TRBV10-3 combines with J gene TRBJ2-1, with 8 bases that match TRBD1. Per the germline V gene, CDR1 is ENHRY and CDR2 is SYGVKD. With V trimmed by 11 bases and J by 5 bases, 11 bases remained unmatched. CDR3 length: 14 residues. This CDR3 reads CASRVGQANNEQFF. The CDR3 nucleotides read TGTGCCTCCAGGGTGGGACAGGCGAACAATGAGCAGTTCTTC.

The chain couples TRBV28 to TRBJ1-2; TRBD1 is a possible D gene (5 bases). Germline CDR1 is MDHEN and CDR2 is SYDVKM. V was clipped by 8 bases and J by 0 bases, with 7 bases between them. The CDR3 consists of 12 residues. CDR3 nucleotides: TGTGCCAGCCAGACAGCTAACTATGGCTACACCTTC. Protein product: CASQTANYGYTF.

This chain's CDR3 is CASSQDDGNTQYF. The CDR3 DNA follows: TGCGCCAGCAGCCAAGACGACGGGAATACGCAGTATTTT. The gene calls are TRBV4-1 and TRBJ2-3, with D tentatively TRBD2 (5 bases). The CDR3 loop spans 13 amino acids. From germline, CDR1 is MGHRA and CDR2 YSYEKL. V was cut by 0 bases and J by 7 bases, with 8 bases left in between.

The chain uses TRBV27 and TRBJ2-7, with 9 bases identical to TRBD2. This CDR3 comprises 16 residues. The junction had 6 bases not matched to a gene; V was cut back by 1 base and J by 2 bases. Germline CDR1 is MNHEY and CDR2 is SMNVEV (reference sequence). Here the CDR3 reads CASSLFSGGATYEQYF. Written as DNA, the CDR3 is TGTGCCAGCAGTTTATTTAGCGGGGGAGCCACCTACGAGCAGTACTTC.

The rearrangement joins TRBV11-2 to TRBJ1-1, with a weak D call TRBD1 (6 bases). This CDR3 is built from 12 residues. Deletions cut 5 bases from V and 8 bases from J, with 12 bases between. CDR1 is SGHAT, CDR2 FQNNGV, per germline. The CDR3 loop is CASSPGTSEAFF. In DNA form, the CDR3 reads TGTGCCAGCAGCCCGGGGACATCAGAAGCTTTCTTT.

V usage is TRBV9 and J usage is TRBJ2-1, with D uncertain. Germline CDR1 is SGDLS and CDR2 is YYNGEE. V lost 0 bases to trimming and J lost 6 bases, with 19 bases between them. This CDR3 is 17 amino acids long. As DNA, the CDR3 is TGTGCCAGCAGCGTAGTTCCGTTTCAGACTGACTCCAATGAGCAGTTCTTC. It codes for CASSVVPFQTDSNEQFF.

V gene TRBV20-1 combines with J gene TRBJ2-2, with D unclear. There are 11 residues in the CDR3. The germline V gene has CDR1 DFQATT and CDR2 SNEGSKA (reference sequence). V gave up 4 bases and J gave up 8 bases, with 8 bases separating them. For the CDR3, the DNA is TGCAGTGCTATGCTAGAGGGGGAGCTGTTTTTT. Translated, it gives CSAMLEGELFF.

This chain links TRBV6-5 with TRBJ1-5, with D unresolved. V lost 0 bases, J lost 7 bases, and 13 bases lay in between. Per the germline V gene, CDR1 is MNHEY and CDR2 is SVGAGI. CDR3 length equals 15 residues. The DNA of the CDR3 is TGTGCCAGCAGTTACTCGCAAGTGGCCAACCAGCCCCAGCATTTT. It specifies CASSYSQVANQPQHF.